The clone carrying this T cell receptor beta chain was seen more than once but under ten times. Antigen unknown. The data were taken from a study of identical twins. Healthy Caucasians, and only they, were the donors. From germline, CDR1 is LNHNV and CDR2 YYDKDF (reference sequence). The length of the CDR3 is 15 residues. V was pared by 0 bases and J by 5 bases, with 12 bases between. Study outcomes and limitations: Cross-sectional statistical analysis was relied on for the conclusions, without the same donors being followed.

TCRdb reprocessed the 5' RACE reads with MiXCR, giving one entry per CDR3 protein. The repertoire holds about 240,000 distinct CDR3 sequences, with under 12% as singletons. The clonotype comes from a man aged 45 to 65 in good health. Sequenced: memory T cells sorted from blood. The V and J genes are TRBV15 and TRBJ2-3; D not resolved. CDR3 protein: CATSRDVGWRDTQYF. Here the CDR3 DNA reads TGTGCCACCAGCAGAGATGTAGGGTGGAGAGATACGCAGTATTTT.